Sequencing of this T cell receptor (beta chain) was carried out in a study of cytomegalovirus exposure and HLA in healthy donors. With respect to this clone: Antigen: not known.

Study outcomes and limitations: Accounts indicate the classifier identified cytomegalovirus status with strong specificity and sensitivity.

Sequenced by immunoSEQ multiplex PCR; TCRdb stores in-frame clones only, minus some. The table records 150,000 to 200,000 clones, roughly 96% of them present only once. The CDR3 is made up of 16 amino acids. V lost 3 bases to trimming and J lost 5 bases, with 17 bases between them. Germline V gives CDR1 SGHRS, CDR2 YFSETQ. This TCR was sampled from a young woman in good health and CMV-seronegative. This chain uses TRBV5-1 with TRBJ2-2; TRBD2 is a possible D gene (5 bases). Specimen: PBMCs. CDR3 in DNA: TGCGCCAGCAGCTCAACAAGGACTCCAACGACCGGGGAGCTGTTTTTT. It codes for CASSSTRTPTTGELFF.